One T cell receptor beta chain is described in this entry. There are a few counts of this clonotype. Its antigen is not yet known. It has no much larger one-base neighbor in the sample; base qualities were not kept. PBMCs were isolated by Ficoll-Paque density gradient centrifugation. The source of the sample is a study of T-cell memory formation after mild COVID-19 (dated by TCRdb to 2020 to 2023). Concerning the study at large: TCR sequence clusters from the two donors were largely donor specific. T-cell clones expanding and contracting after mild COVID-19 in two donors were tracked by longitudinal TCRalpha and TCRbeta repertoire sequencing. Two young, previously healthy adult volunteers, one female and one male, were included in the cohort.

The sequencer listed for this sample is Illumina NovaSeq 6000. TCRalpha and TCRbeta cDNA libraries were built by 5'RACE with constant-segment primers, adding sample barcodes and unique molecular identifiers. RNA was extracted from every sample with Trizol reagent. The libraries were amplified in two PCR steps, and the second step added a second sample barcode and Illumina TruSeq adapters. Sequencing of libraries was performed on an Illumina NovaSeq with 2 x 150 bp paired-end reads. From the authors' description of their analysis: Reads were demultiplexed and collapsed into UMI-guided consensus sequences with migec v1.2.7. Using mixcr v2.1.11, the UMI consensuses were aligned to TRA and TRB V and J templates and assembled into clonotypes. Clonotypes were classified as expanded or contracted when called significant by both edgeR and NoisET, with noise models trained on biological replicates. For edgeR calls, a false discovery rate-adjusted p below 0.01 and a log2 fold-change threshold of 1 were applied. As an exploratory analysis of dynamics, max-normalized trajectories of the 1000 most abundant clonotypes were examined by PCA with hierarchical clustering. Separately sequenced CD4+ and CD8+ repertoires were used to assign the CD4 or CD8 phenotype of responding clones. TCRdb applied fastp at Q25 and MiXCR to the public reads, then kept only in-frame beta chains. Entries that share a CDR3 protein sequence are merged under the most common genes and DNA. The V and J calls reflect TCRdb's pipeline rather than the authors' work. This sample holds about half a million distinct CDR3 sequences; roughly 20% were observed only once. The ten top clones hold roughly an eighth of the sample.

Trimming removed 6 bases from V and 0 bases from J, leaving 18 bases between the germline ends. Including cysteine and phenylalanine, the CDR3 has 16 amino acids. The retained sequence is limited to the CDR3, 48 bases, with the frame set at the first base. CDR1 is given as MNHEY and CDR2 as SVGAGI, both from the germline V gene. Paper-wide results and their limitations: Whether the second-wave clones peaking on day 37 were SARS-CoV-2 specific was not confirmed. Clones contracting from day 15 to 85 had balanced CD4/CD8 phenotypes, while a second wave expanding from day 15 to 37 was biased towards CD4+. Contracting CD4+ clones were located mainly in the CM and EM memory subsets, whereas CD8+ clones were found to be enriched in EMRA. Only two mild cases were covered in the study, and larger cohorts including severe cases with pre-infection samples were considered necessary. Some responding clones were detected in pre-infection memory, which suggested that pre-existing cross-reactive memory T cells had joined the SARS-CoV-2 response.

The sample was PBMCs or a T cell subset sorted from them (not recorded which). This receptor was obtained from an adult woman who had mild COVID-19 (a few samples of this study predate the infection). The sample titles of this study are shuffled in the database, so cell type and time point are left out; the donor was told from shared clones. The sequence joins TRBV6-5 to TRBJ2-7, and perhaps TRBD1 as D gene, on 5 matching bases. CDR3 reads: CASSKPVGEVSYEQYF. The bases are TGTGCCAGCAGCAAACCGGTAGGGGAAGTCTCCTACGAGCAGTACTTC.